This T cell receptor (beta chain) stems from a study of shared clonotypes between healthy human individuals. The CDR3 extends over 17 amino acids. V shed 0 bases and J shed 1 base, with 18 bases lying between them. Looked up from germline, CDR1 is GTSNPN and CDR2 is SVGIG (reference sequence). In the case of this clone: Antigen specificity is unknown.

TCRdb's table, derived via immunoSEQ multiplex PCR, lists solely in-frame clones and lacks some. The table lists about 2.3 million clones, just over 90% of them singletons. Study findings and constraints: Expectations were that clonotype sharing among donors would be affected by sequencing depth.

Specimen: naive CD4+ T cells from PBMCs. Documented subset: CD45RA+ positively selected. The clonotype was recovered from a man aged 18 to 29 in good health. Some clones in this sample may be carry-over from other donors' samples. The chain combines TRBV30 with TRBJ1-1; D uncertain. CDR3 bases: TGTGCCTGGAGTGTACTGACGGCCCTCGAGGGGAACACTGAAGCTTTCTTT. Translation gives CAWSVLTALEGNTEAFF.